This TCR beta chain stems from a study of CD8 T cells in Susac syndrome. The CDR3 consists of 14 residues. Germline CDR1 and CDR2: GTSNPN and SVGIG (reference sequence). V lost 1 base, J lost 5 bases, and 5 bases stayed unmatched. Random hexamers primed reverse transcription of 0.5 to 1 ug RNA. The TCR beta CDR3 was amplified by immunoSEQ multiplex PCR across 54 Vbeta, 13 Jbeta. One entry per CDR3 protein, called by TCRdb with MiXCR from the immunoSEQ multiplex PCR reads. The sample includes hundreds of thousands of distinct CDR3 sequences, approximately 85% of them seen just once. The sequencing sample was made of CD8+ T cells from PBMCs. The chain uses TRBV30 and TRBJ2-5; 9 nucleotides align to TRBD1. This clonotype was obtained from a human donor with multiple sclerosis. As DNA, the CDR3 is TGTGCCTGGAGTGGACAGGGGGGAATGGAGACCCAGTACTTC. Translated, it gives CAWSGQGGMETQYF.